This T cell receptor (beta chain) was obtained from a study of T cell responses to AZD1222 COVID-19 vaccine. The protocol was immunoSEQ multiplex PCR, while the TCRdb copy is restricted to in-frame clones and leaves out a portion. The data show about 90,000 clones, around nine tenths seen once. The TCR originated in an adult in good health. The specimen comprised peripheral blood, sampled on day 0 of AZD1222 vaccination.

The chain's CDR3 is CASSLAFSVNTEAFF. The CDR3, as DNA: TGCGCCAGCAGCTTGGCCTTTTCGGTGAACACTGAAGCTTTCTTT. This chain links TRBV5-1 with TRBJ1-1; D gene unclear. Per germline, CDR1 SGHRS and CDR2 YFSETQ. There are 15 residues in the CDR3. The V and J ends lost 0 bases and 0 bases respectively, with 9 bases between them.